These 3 T cell receptor beta chains were all obtained from the same sample, sequenced in a study of blood T cell repertoires in COVID-19 (dated by TCRdb to 2019 to 2021). Libraries were prepared through the immunoSEQ multiplex PCR assay. TCRdb stores this immuneACCESS table with in-frame sequences only. Part of the clones is absent; in the studies checked, under half of the shortfall reflects unresolved V genes, and no reason is known for the rest. This sample holds tens of thousands of clones; over 75% were observed only once. The top ten constitute more than 2.5% of the sample. The sequencing sample was made of peripheral blood. Receptors originate from a man between 45 and 60 years old with active COVID-19.

The DNA for the CDR3 is TGTGCCAGCAGCTTACACAGCAATCAGCCCCAGCATTTT. Protein product: CASSLHSNQPQHF. The chain is built from TRBV9 and TRBJ1-5; D is undetermined. The V end was cut by 4 bases, the J end by 1 base, with 6 bases between. Germline V gives CDR1 SGDLS, CDR2 YYNGEE. This CDR3 has 13 residues.

V gene TRBV6-5 combines with J gene TRBJ2-3; TRBD1 is a possible D gene (7 bases). The germline V gene has CDR1 MNHEY and CDR2 SVGAGI. The CDR3 extends over 15 amino acids. Trimming cost V 8 bases and J 5 bases, with 20 bases left between them. CDR3 nucleotides: TGTGCCAGCGGGAGCCAGGGGGGAGTCGTAGATACGCAGTATTTT. The encoded protein is CASGSQGGVVDTQYF.

The chain couples TRBV5-6 to TRBJ1-3; 9 bases agree with TRBD1. Germline V gene sequence: CDR1 SGHDT, CDR2 YYEEEE. The junction had 9 bases not matched to a gene; V was cut back by 2 bases and J by 0 bases. The CDR3 totals 18 residues. The CDR3 bases are TGTGCCAGCAGCTTCCGGGACAGGGCTTCCAACTCTGGAAACACCATATATTTT. Translated, it gives CASSFRDRASNSGNTIYF.